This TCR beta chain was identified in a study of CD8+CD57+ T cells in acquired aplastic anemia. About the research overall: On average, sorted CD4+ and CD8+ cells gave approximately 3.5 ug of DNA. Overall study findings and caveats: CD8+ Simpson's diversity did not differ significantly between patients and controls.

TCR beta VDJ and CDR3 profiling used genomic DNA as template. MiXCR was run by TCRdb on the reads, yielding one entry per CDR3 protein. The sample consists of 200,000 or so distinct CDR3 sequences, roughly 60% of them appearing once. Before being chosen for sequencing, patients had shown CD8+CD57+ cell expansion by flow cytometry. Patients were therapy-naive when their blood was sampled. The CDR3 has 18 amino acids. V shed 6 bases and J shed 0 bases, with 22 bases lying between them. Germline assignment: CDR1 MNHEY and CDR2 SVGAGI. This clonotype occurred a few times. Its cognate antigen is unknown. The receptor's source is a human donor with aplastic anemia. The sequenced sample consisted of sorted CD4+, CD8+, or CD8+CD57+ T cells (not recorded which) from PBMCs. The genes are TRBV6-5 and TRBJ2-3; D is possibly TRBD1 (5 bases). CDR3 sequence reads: CASSSPGQAGISTDTQYF. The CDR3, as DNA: TGTGCCAGCAGCTCGCCGGGCCAAGCAGGGATTAGCACAGATACGCAGTATTTT.